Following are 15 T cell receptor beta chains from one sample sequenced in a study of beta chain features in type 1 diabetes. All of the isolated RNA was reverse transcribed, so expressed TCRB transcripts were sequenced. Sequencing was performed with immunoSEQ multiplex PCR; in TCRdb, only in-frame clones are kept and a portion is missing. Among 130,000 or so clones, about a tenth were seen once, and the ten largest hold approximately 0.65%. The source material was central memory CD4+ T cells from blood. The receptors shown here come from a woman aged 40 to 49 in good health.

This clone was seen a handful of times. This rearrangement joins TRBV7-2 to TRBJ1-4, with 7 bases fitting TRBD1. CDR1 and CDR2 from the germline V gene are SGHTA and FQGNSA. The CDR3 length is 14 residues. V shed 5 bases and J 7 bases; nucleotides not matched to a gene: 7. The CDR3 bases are TGTGCCAGCAGCCCTCGAAACAGGGGTGAAAAACTGTTTTTT. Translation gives CASSPRNRGEKLFF.

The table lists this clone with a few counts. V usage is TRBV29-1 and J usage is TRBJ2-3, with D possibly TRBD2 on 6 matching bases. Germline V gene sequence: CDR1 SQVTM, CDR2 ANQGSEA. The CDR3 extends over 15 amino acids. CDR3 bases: TGCAACGTCAGCCCGGGGAGTGGGAGGACAGATACGCAGTATTTT. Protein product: CNVSPGSGRTDTQYF.

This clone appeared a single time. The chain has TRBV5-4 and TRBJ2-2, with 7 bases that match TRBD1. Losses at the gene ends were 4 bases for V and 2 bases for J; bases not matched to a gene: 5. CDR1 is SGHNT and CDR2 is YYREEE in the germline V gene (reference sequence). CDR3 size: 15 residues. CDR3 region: CASSARQGNTGELFF. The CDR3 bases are TGTGCCAGCAGCGCCCGACAGGGAAACACCGGGGAGCTGTTTTTT.

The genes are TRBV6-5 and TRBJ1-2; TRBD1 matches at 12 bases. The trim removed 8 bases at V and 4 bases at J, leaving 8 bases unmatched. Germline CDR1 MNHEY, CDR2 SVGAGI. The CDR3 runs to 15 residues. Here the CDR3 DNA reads TGTGCCAGCGGGACAGGGGGCTTCTCTATCTATGGCTACACCTTC. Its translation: CASGTGGFSIYGYTF.

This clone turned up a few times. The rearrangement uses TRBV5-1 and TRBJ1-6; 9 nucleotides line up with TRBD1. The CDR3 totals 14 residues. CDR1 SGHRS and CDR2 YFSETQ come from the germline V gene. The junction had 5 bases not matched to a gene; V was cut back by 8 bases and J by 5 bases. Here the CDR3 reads CASRQGVNNSPLHF. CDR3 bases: TGCGCCAGTAGACAGGGGGTCAATAATTCACCCCTCCACTTT.

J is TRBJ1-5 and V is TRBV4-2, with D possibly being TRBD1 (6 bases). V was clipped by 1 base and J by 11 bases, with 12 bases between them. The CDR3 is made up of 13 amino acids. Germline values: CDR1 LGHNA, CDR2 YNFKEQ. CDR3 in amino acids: CASSQGEKGAQHF. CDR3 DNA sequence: TGTGCCAGCAGCCAAGGGGAGAAGGGGGCCCAGCATTTT.

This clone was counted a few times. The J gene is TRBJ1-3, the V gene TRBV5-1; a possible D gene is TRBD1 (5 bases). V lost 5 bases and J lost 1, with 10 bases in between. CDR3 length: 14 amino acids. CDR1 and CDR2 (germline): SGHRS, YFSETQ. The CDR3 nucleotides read TGCGCCAGCAGGGGGACTCAGTCTGGAAACACCATATATTTT. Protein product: CASRGTQSGNTIYF.

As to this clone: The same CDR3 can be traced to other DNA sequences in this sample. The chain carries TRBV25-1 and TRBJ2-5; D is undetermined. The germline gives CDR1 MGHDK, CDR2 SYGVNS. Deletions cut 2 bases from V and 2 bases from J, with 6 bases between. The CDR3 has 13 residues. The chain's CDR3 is CASSEAGQETQYF. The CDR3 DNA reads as TGTGCCAGCAGTGAAGCCGGGCAAGAGACCCAGTACTTC.

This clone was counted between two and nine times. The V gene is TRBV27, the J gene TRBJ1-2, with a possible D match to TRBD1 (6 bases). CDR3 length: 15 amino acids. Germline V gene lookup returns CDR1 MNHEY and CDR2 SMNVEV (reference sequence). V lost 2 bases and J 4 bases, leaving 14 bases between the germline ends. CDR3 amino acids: CASSLVGASSYGYTF. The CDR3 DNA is TGTGCCAGCAGTTTAGTGGGGGCCAGCTCCTATGGCTACACCTTC.

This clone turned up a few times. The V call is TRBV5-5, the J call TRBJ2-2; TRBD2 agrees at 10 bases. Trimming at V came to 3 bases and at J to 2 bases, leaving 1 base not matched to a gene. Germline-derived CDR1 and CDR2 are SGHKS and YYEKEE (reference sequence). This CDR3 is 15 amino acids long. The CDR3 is CASSSSGGNTGELFF. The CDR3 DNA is TGTGCCAGCAGCTCTAGCGGGGGCAACACCGGGGAGCTGTTTTTT. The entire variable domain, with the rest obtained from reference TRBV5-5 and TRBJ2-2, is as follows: DAGVTQSPTHLIKTRGQQVTLRCSPISGHKSVSWYQQVLGQGPQFIFQYYEKEERGRGNFPDRFSARQFPNYSSELNVNALLLGDSALYLCASSSSGGNTGELFFGEGSRLTVL.

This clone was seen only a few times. The CDR3 spells CASSGSGSSTDTQYF. The CDR3, as DNA: TGTGCCAGTAGTGGGTCGGGATCCAGCACAGATACGCAGTATTTT. V is TRBV19 and J is TRBJ2-3; D might be TRBD2 (5 bases). V shed 5 bases and J shed 0 bases, with 12 bases lying between them. The germline V gene encodes CDR1 LNHDA and CDR2 SQIVND (reference sequence). The CDR3 extends over 15 amino acids. The whole variable domain, remainder taken from reference TRBV19 and TRBJ2-3, is DGGITQSPKYLFRKEGQNVTLSCEQNLNHDAMYWYRQDPGQGLRLIYYSQIVNDFQKGDIAEGYSVSREKKESFPLTVTSAQKNPTAFYLCASSGSGSSTDTQYFGPGTRLTVL.

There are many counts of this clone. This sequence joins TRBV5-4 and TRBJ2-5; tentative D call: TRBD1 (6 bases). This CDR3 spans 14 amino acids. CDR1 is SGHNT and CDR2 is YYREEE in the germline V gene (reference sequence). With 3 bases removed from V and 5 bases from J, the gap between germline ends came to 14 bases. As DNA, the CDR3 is TGTGCCAGCAGCTCCTATTCAGGGGTGGAGACCCAGTACTTC. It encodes CASSSYSGVETQYF.

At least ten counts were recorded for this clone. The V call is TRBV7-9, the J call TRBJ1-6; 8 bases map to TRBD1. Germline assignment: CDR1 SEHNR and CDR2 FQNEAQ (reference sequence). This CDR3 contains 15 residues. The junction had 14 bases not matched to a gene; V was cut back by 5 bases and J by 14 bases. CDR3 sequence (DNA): TGTGCCAGCAGCCATATTCAGGGGGCAGCGGCGACCCTCCACTTT. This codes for CASSHIQGAAATLHF.

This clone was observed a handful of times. The CDR3 coding sequence is TGTGCCAGCAGGGGGGGTTTCACCGGGGAGCTGTTTTTT. This translates into CASRGGFTGELFF. This chain links TRBV6-6 with TRBJ2-2, with D possibly being TRBD2 (6 bases). With 6 bases removed from V and 4 bases from J, the gap between germline ends came to 9 bases. The CDR3 sequence is 13 residues long. Germline CDR1 and CDR2: MNHNY and SVGAGI (reference sequence).

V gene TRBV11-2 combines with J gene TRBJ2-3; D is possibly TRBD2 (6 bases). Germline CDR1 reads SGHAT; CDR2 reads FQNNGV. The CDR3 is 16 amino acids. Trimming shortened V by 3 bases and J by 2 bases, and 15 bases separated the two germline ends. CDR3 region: CASSFGSGTFTDTQYF. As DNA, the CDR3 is TGTGCCAGCAGCTTCGGCTCCGGGACTTTCACAGATACGCAGTATTTT.